The rows below give T cell receptor beta chains drawn from one sample of a study of CD4 and CD8 cells across lung adenocarcinoma regions. From the PCR reads, TCRdb called clonotypes with MiXCR, one entry per CDR3 protein. Here the sample spans some 9,600 distinct CDR3 sequences, around 43% being singletons. Sequencing was carried out using CD4+ T cells from the margin of a lung tumor. These receptors were obtained from a female donor with lung adenocarcinoma. The CD4 and CD8 labels of this study may be unreliable. CDR3s include the opening cysteine and the closing phenylalanine or tryptophan. A D gene is named only where the DNA matches it firmly. Some rows have no size entry. The others give once, few or many, or a class for an expanded clone.

V	J	size	D	CDR3	DNA
TRBV7-2	TRBJ2-2	-	-	CASSSGAVNTGALYF	TGTGCCAGCAGTTCCGGGGCTGTTAACACCGGGGCGCTGTATTTT
TRBV11-2	TRBJ2-1	-	-	CASSLVYEQFF	TGTGCCAGCAGCTTAGTCTACGAGCAGTTCTTC
TRBV4-1	TRBJ2-1	many	TRBD2	CASSQDGAGGQGNEQFF	TGCGCCAGCAGCCAAGATGGAGCGGGAGGGCAGGGCAATGAGCAGTTCTTC
TRBV6-1	TRBJ1-3	-	TRBD1	CASSRQGQGNTIYF	TGTGCCAGCAGTCGACAGGGGCAAGGAAACACCATATATTTT
TRBV27	TRBJ2-7	medium-sized	TRBD2	CASSPWTSGSYEQYF	TGTGCCAGCAGTCCGTGGACTAGCGGCTCCTACGAGCAGTACTTC
TRBV10-2	TRBJ2-5	-	-	CASSEPQRPETQTF	TGCGCCAGCAGTGAGCCACAGCGACCGGAGACCCAGACCTTC
TRBV27	TRBJ2-2	-	-	CASSVEGLSTGAQFF	TGTGCCAGCTCGGTGGAGGGGTTGAGCACCGGGGCGCAGTTTTTT
TRBV27	TRBJ2-4	-	-	CASSSLTTRAKNIQYF	TGTGCCAGCAGTTCGCTGACTACCCGAGCCAAAAACATTCAGTACTTC
TRBV10-2	TRBJ2-3	-	-	CASSFNRDTQYF	TGCGCCAGCAGCTTCAACAGAGATACGCAGTATTTT
TRBV6-1	TRBJ2-7	few	-	CASMVRGTYEQYF	TGTGCCAGCATGGTCAGGGGCACCTACGAGCAGTACTTC
TRBV20-1	TRBJ2-1	medium-sized	-	CSARPYNEQFF	TGCAGTGCTAGGCCCTACAATGAGCAGTTCTTC
TRBV6-1	TRBJ2-5	medium-sized	-	CASSRTWDPGTQYF	TGTGCCAGCAGTCGTACTTGGGACCCGGGGACCCAGTACTTC
TRBV7-2	TRBJ2-1	-	TRBD2	CASSRGTSGQFF	TGTGCCAGCAGCCGTGGGACTAGCGGGCAGTTCTTC
TRBV7-8	TRBJ2-3	-	-	CASSLDPSGSNTDTQYF	TGTGCCAGCAGCTTAGACCCTTCTGGGAGCAACACAGATACGCAGTATTTT
TRBV6-1	TRBJ2-4	large	-	CASSDLEGGKNIQYF	TGTGCCAGCAGCGACCTTGAGGGGGGAAAAAACATTCAGTACTTC
TRBV7-8	TRBJ2-1	-	TRBD2	CAGASSGSLYNEQFF	TGTGCCGGAGCATCCAGCGGGAGTCTGTACAATGAGCAGTTCTTC
TRBV6-5	TRBJ2-4	once	-	CASSYAIHGLSSKDIQYF	TGTGCCAGCAGTTACGCGATTCACGGGCTGTCGTCCAAAGACATCCAGTACTTC
TRBV9	TRBJ2-6	-	TRBD1	CASSGAGTGSSGANVLTF	TGTGCCAGCAGCGGTGCCGGGACAGGTAGCTCTGGGGCCAACGTCCTGACTTTC
TRBV6-5	TRBJ1-2	-	-	CASSYSQGNYGYTF	TGTGCCAGCAGTTACTCCCAGGGGAACTATGGCTACACCTTC
TRBV7-9	TRBJ2-5	-	-	CASSHERSNEQYF	TGTGCCAGCAGTCACGAACGGTCAAATGAGCAGTACTTC
TRBV12-3/TRBV12-4	TRBJ2-3	-	TRBD2	CASRPGGLTDTQYF	TGTGCCAGCAGGCCGGGAGGGCTGACAGATACGCAGTATTTT
TRBV6-1	TRBJ2-1	medium-sized	TRBD1	CASTKTGTGGPRINNEQFF	TGTGCCAGCACGAAAACCGGGACAGGGGGCCCCCGGATAAACAATGAGCAGTTCTTC
TRBV6-1	TRBJ2-2	medium-sized	-	CASTHRRDAGELFF	TGTGCCAGCACCCACCGAAGAGACGCCGGGGAGCTGTTTTTT
TRBV6-1	TRBJ2-3	-	TRBD2	CASSARSGKSTDTQYF	TGTGCCAGCAGTGCCCGTAGCGGGAAGAGCACAGATACGCAGTATTTT
TRBV6-1	TRBJ2-3	once	-	CASSEGLGDTDTQYF	TGTGCCAGCAGTGAGGGGCTGGGAGACACAGATACTCAGTATTTT
TRBV6-6	TRBJ2-4	-	TRBD1	CVRGYRAKNIQYF	TGTGTCAGGGGGTACAGGGCCAAAAACATTCAGTACTTC
TRBV10-2	TRBJ2-7	many	-	CASRGAWGPSYEQYF	TGCGCCAGCAGAGGCGCCTGGGGCCCCTCCTACGAGCAGTACTTC
TRBV7-6	TRBJ1-2	few	-	CASSHGGSSGYTF	TGTGCCAGCAGCCACGGGGGGAGCTCTGGCTACACCTTC
TRBV24-1	TRBJ2-2	-	TRBD1	CATRSGQTNTGELFF	TGTGCCACCAGGTCGGGACAGACGAACACCGGGGAGCTGTTTTTT
TRBV28	TRBJ2-7	few	TRBD2	CASSSSGRSTYEQYF	TGTGCCAGCAGTTCCAGCGGGAGGAGTACCTACGAGCAGTACTTC
TRBV27	TRBJ2-7	-	TRBD2	CVCGGHGARDQDTQYF	TGTGTCTGCGGGGGGCACGGGGCCCGTGACCAAGATACGCAGTACTTC
TRBV7-2	TRBJ2-1	-	TRBD2	CASSLRTSGNDEQFF	TGTGCCAGCAGCCTCAGGACTAGCGGGAACGATGAGCAGTTCTTC
TRBV25-1	TRBJ2-1	-	TRBD2	CASSVAGGYNEQFF	TGTGCCAGCAGTGTAGCGGGAGGGTACAATGAGCAGTTCTTC